This T cell receptor beta chain was retrieved from a study of T cell repertoires in cytomegalovirus infection. Broader study findings: In two of eight donors, the top clonotype was HLA-C-restricted CMV-specific.

TCRdb processed the reads anew with MiXCR; each CDR3 protein has one entry. The sample gives 740,000 or so distinct CDR3 sequences, 35% to 40% of which show up once; about 2.8% is in the top ten. Concerning this clonotype: Its antigen is still unknown.

V was trimmed by 8 bases and J by 0 bases, leaving 14 bases between them. CDR3 size: 15 residues. Per germline, CDR1 LNHDA and CDR2 SQIVND (reference sequence). Sequencing was done on a sample of PBMCs. The chain links TRBV19 to TRBJ1-5; D gene ambiguous. This receptor was obtained from a human donor in good health (CMV status not recorded). Some clones in this sample may be carry-over from other donors' samples. This CDR3 reads CASSEQSHSNQPQHF. The CDR3, as DNA: TGTGCCAGTTCGGAACAGTCACATAGCAATCAGCCCCAGCATTTT. Full variable domain (outside the CDR3, taken from reference TRBV19 and TRBJ1-5): DGGITQSPKYLFRKEGQNVTLSCEQNLNHDAMYWYRQDPGQGLRLIYYSQIVNDFQKGDIAEGYSVSREKKESFPLTVTSAQKNPTAFYLCASSEQSHSNQPQHFGDGTRLSIL.